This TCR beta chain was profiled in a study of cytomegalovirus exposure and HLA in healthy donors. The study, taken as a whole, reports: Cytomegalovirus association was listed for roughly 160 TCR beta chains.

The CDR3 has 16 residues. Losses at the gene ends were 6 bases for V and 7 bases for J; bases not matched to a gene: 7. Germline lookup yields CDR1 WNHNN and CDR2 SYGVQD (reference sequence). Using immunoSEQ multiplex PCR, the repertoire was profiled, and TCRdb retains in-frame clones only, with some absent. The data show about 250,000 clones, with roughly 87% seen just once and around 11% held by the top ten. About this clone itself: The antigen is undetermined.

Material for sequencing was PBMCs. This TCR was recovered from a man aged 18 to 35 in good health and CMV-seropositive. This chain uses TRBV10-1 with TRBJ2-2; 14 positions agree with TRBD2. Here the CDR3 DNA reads TGCGCCAGCAGCGAGAGGACTAGCGGGAGGCTCGGGGAGCTGTTTTTT. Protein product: CASSERTSGRLGELFF.